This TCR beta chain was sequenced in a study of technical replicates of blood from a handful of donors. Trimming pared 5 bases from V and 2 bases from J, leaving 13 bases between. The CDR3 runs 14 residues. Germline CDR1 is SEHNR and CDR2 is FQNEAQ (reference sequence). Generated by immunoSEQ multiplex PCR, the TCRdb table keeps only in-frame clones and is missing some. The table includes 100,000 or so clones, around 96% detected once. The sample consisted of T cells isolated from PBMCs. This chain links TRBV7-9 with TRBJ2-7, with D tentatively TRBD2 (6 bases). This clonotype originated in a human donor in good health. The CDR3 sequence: CASSVVERAYEQYF. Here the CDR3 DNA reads TGTGCCAGCAGCGTAGTGGAGCGGGCCTACGAGCAGTACTTC.